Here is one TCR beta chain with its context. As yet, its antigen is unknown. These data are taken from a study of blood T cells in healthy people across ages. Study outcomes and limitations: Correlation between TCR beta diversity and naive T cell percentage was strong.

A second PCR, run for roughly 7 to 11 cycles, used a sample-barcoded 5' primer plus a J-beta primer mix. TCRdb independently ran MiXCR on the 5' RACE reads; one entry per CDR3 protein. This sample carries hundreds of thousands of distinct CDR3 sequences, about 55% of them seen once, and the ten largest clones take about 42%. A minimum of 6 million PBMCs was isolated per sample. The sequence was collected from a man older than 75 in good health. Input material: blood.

CDR3 nucleotide sequence: TGTGCCAGCAGTGAAGAGGGGGCCAACTACGAGCAGTACTTC. Its protein is CASSEEGANYEQYF. The chain uses TRBV2 and TRBJ2-4; 7 bases align to TRBD1. The J call could be wrong; TRBJ2-7 is a better fit for the DNA end. Germline loops: CDR1 SNHLY, CDR2 FYNNEI. This CDR3 has 14 residues.